This T cell receptor beta chain was captured in a study of control samples from healthy donors and cancer patients (dated by TCRdb to 2019 to 2021). The library was built by means of the immunoSEQ multiplex PCR assay. TCRdb holds this immuneACCESS table with in-frame rearrangements only. Some clones are missing; in checked studies, unresolved V genes explain under half, and the rest has no known cause. The sample table lists approximately 100,000 clones, over 85% of them with a count of one. The top ten clonotypes cover approximately 3% of the sample. As for this clone: Its antigen remains undetermined. No much larger clonotype is one base removed from it; base qualities were not supplied.

Reading the germline V gene (reference sequence) gives CDR1 DFQATT and CDR2 SNEGSKA. The CDR3, cysteine through phenylalanine, is 11 amino acids long. Kept here is only the CDR3 DNA, which spans 33 bases and is read in frame from base 1. Trimming at the junction amounts to 4 bases on V and 5 bases on J, and the germline ends lie 8 bases apart. Source material: blood. The receptor's source is a human donor in good health. The donor label of this sample is uncertain. The chain joins TRBV20-1 to TRBJ1-1; the D gene identity is not certain. The DNA sequence is as follows: TGCAGTGCTAATCGGGGAACTGAAGCTTTCTTT. Its protein reads: CSANRGTEAFF.